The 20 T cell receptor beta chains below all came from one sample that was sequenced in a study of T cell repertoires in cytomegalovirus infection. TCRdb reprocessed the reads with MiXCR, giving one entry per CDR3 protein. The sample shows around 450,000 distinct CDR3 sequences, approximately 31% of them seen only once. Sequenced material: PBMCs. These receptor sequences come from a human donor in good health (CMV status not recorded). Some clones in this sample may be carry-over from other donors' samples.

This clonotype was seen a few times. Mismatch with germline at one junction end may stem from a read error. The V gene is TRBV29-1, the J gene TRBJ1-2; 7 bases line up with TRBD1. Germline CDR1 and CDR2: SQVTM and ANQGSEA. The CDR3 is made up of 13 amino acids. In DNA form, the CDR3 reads TGCAGCGTTGAAGCGGGACCGACGAGGGGGCTCGCCTTC. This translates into CSVEAGPTRGLAF.

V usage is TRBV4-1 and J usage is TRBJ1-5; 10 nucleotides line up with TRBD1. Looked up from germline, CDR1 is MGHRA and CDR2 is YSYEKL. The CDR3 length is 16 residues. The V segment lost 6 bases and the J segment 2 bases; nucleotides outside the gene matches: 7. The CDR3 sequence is CASSPGTGVGNQPQHF. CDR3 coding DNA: TGCGCCAGCAGTCCCGGGACAGGGGTGGGCAATCAGCCCCAGCATTTT.

DNA for the CDR3: TGCAGCGCCGGACAGGGATCTGACGCCGGGGAGCTGTTTTTT. Translating it yields CSAGQGSDAGELFF. The chain has TRBV29-1 and TRBJ2-2; 8 positions match TRBD1. J gave up 6 bases and V 7 bases, and 10 bases lay outside the gene matches. The CDR3 has 14 residues. Germline V gene data show CDR1 as SQVTM and CDR2 as ANQGSEA.

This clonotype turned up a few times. Here the CDR3 DNA reads TGCGCCAGCAGCCAAGCGGTTACCTACGAGCAGTACTTC. It codes for CASSQAVTYEQYF. This chain connects TRBV4-3 to TRBJ2-7; D is undetermined. The germline V gene encodes CDR1 LGHNA and CDR2 YSLEER. The CDR3 contains 13 residues. The V end was cut by 1 base, the J end by 2 bases, with 6 bases between.

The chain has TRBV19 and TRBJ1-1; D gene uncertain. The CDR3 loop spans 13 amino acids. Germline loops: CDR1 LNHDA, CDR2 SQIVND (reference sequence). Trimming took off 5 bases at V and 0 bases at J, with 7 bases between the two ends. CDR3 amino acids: CASSWEMNTEAFF. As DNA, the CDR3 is TGTGCCAGTAGTTGGGAAATGAACACTGAAGCTTTCTTT. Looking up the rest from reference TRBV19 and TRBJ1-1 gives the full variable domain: DGGITQSPKYLFRKEGQNVTLSCEQNLNHDAMYWYRQDPGQGLRLIYYSQIVNDFQKGDIAEGYSVSREKKESFPLTVTSAQKNPTAFYLCASSWEMNTEAFFGQGTRLTVV.

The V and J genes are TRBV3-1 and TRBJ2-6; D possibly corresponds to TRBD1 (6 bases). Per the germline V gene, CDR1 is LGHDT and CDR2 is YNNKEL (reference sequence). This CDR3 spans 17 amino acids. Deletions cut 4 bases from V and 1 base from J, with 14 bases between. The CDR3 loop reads CASSRQTQGSGANVLTF. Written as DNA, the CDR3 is TGTGCCAGCAGCCGCCAAACCCAGGGGTCTGGGGCCAACGTCCTGACTTTC.

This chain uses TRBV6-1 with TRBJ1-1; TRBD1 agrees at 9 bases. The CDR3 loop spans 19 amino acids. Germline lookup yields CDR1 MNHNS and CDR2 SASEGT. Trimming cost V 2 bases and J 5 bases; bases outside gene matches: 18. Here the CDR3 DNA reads TGTGCCAGCAGTGAATTGGGTGGTGGGGTTGGGACAGGGCTGACTGAAGCTTTCTTT. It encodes CASSELGGGVGTGLTEAFF.

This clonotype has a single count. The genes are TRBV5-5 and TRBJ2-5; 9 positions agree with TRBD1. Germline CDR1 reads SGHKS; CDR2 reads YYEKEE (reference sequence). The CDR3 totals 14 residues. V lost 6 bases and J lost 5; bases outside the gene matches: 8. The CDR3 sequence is CASITGGAGETQYF. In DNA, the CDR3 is TGTGCCAGCATCACAGGGGGCGCGGGGGAGACCCAGTACTTC. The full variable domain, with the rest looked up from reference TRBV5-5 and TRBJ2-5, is DAGVTQSPTHLIKTRGQQVTLRCSPISGHKSVSWYQQVLGQGPQFIFQYYEKEERGRGNFPDRFSARQFPNYSSELNVNALLLGDSALYLCASITGGAGETQYFGPGTRLLVL.

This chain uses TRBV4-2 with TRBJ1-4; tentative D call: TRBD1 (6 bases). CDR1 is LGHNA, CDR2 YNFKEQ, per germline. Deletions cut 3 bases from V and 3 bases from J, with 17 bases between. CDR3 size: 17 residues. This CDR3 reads CASSQGSVRGPNEKLFF. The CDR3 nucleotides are TGTGCCAGCAGCCAGGGGTCAGTCAGGGGACCTAATGAAAAACTGTTTTTT.

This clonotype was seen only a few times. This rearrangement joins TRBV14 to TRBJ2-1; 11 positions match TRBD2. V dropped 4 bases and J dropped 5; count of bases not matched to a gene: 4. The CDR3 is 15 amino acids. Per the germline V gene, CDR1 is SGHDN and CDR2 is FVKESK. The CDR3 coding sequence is TGTGCCAGCAGCCGCGCGGGACTAGCGGACAATGAGCAGTTCTTC. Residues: CASSRAGLADNEQFF. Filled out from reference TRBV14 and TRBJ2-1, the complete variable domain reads EAGVTQFPSHSVIEKGQTVTLRCDPISGHDNLYWYRRVMGKEIKFLLHFVKESKQDESGMPNNRFLAERTGGTYSTLKVQPAELEDSGVYFCASSRAGLADNEQFFGPGTRLTVL.

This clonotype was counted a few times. The CDR3 protein is CASSGSTGDPYEQYF. The DNA of the CDR3 is TGTGCCAGTAGTGGCTCCACAGGGGACCCCTACGAGCAGTACTTC. The chain joins TRBV19 to TRBJ2-7, with 7 bases aligning to TRBD1. Germline trimming cut 5 bases from V and 2 bases from J; bases unmatched to any gene: 9. Germline values: CDR1 LNHDA, CDR2 SQIVND (reference sequence). The CDR3 extends over 15 amino acids.

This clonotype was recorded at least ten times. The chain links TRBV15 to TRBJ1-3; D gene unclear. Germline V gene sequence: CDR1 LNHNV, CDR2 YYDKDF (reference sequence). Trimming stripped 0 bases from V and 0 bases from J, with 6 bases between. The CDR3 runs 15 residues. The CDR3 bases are TGTGCCACCAGCAGAGACCCAGGCTCTGGAAACACCATATATTTT. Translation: CATSRDPGSGNTIYF.

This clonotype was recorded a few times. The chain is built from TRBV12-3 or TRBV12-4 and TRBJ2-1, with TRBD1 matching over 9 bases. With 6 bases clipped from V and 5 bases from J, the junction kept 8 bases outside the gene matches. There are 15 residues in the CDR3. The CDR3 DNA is TGTGCCAGCAGCCGAACCACAGGGGGCCACAATGAGCAGTTCTTC. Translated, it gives CASSRTTGGHNEQFF.

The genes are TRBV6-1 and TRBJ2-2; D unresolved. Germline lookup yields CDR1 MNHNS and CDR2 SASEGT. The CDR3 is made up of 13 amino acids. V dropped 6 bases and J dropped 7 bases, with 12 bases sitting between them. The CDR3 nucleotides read TGTGCCAGCAGCCAAATTTGGGGCGGGGAGCTGTTTTTT. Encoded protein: CASSQIWGGELFF.

CDR3 nucleotides: TGTGCCAGCAGCTTAGATGGTTGGGGGGGCAATCAGCCCCAGCATTTT. Its protein product is CASSLDGWGGNQPQHF. The rearrangement joins TRBV11-2 to TRBJ1-5, with TRBD1 as a possible D gene (5 bases). The CDR3 covers 16 residues. V was cut by 0 bases and J by 2 bases, with 11 bases left in between. The germline V gene has CDR1 SGHAT and CDR2 FQNNGV.

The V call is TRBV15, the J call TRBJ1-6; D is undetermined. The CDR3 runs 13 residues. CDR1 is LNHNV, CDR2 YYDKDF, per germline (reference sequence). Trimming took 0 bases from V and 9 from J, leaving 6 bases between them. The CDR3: CATSRERVSPLHF. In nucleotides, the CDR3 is TGTGCCACCAGCAGAGAACGCGTTTCACCCCTCCACTTT.

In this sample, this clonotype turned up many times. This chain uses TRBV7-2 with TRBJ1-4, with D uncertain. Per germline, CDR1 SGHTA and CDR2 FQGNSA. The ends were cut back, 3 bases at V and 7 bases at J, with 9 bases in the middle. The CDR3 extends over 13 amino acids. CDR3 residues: CASSLGVGEKLFF. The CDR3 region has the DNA TGTGCCAGCAGCTTGGGCGTCGGTGAAAAACTGTTTTTT.

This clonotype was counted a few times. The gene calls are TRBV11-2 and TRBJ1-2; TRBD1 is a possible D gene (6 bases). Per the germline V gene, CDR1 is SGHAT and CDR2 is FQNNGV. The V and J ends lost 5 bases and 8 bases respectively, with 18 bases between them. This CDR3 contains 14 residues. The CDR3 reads CASSGYREVRGYTF. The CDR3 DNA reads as TGTGCCAGCAGCGGGTACAGGGAGGTGCGCGGCTACACCTTC.

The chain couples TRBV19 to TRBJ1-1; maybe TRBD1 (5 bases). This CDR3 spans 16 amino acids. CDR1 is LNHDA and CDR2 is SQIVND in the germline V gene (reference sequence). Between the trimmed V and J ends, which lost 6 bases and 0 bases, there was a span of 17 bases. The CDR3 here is CASRYFGAEVNTEAFF. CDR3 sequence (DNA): TGTGCCAGTAGATACTTTGGGGCAGAAGTGAACACTGAAGCTTTCTTT.

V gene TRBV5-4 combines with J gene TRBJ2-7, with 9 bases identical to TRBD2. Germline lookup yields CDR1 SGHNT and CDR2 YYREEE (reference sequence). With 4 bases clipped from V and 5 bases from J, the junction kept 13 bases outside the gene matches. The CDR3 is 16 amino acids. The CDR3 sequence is CASSPGGLAGFNEQYF. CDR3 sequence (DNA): TGTGCCAGCAGCCCTGGGGGGCTAGCGGGGTTTAACGAGCAGTACTTC.